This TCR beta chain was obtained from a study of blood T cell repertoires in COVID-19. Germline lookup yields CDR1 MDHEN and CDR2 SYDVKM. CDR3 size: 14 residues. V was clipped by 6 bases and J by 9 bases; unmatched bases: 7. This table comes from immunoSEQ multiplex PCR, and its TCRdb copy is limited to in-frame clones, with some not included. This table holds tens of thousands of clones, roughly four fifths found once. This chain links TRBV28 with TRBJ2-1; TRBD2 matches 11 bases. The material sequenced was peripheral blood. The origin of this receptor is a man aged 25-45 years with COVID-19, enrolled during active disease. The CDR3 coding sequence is TGTGCCAGCAGGCTTAGCGGGAGGGCCGGTGAGCAGTTCTTC. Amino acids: CASRLSGRAGEQFF.